This T cell receptor (beta chain) originates from a study of beta chain features in type 1 diabetes. Overall study findings and caveats: Sampled from patients, naive, central memory and Treg TCRB repertoires appeared more similar than those sampled from healthy donors. Patients with Type 1 diabetes showed moderately but significantly shorter TCRB CDR3s in all four CD4+ subsets.

This clone was counted between two and nine times. Its antigen is as yet unknown. The study reverse transcribed the entire isolated RNA, so it sequenced expressed TCRB transcripts. Produced via immunoSEQ multiplex PCR; TCRdb's table is partial and in-frame only. The table has 250,000 to 300,000 clones, under 8.5% seen once. Germline trimming cut 3 bases from V and 7 bases from J; bases unmatched to any gene: 11. This CDR3 has 16 residues. The germline gives CDR1 SGHTA, CDR2 FQGTGA. Input material: central memory CD4+ T cells from blood. The receptor was derived from a woman younger than 30 in good health. V gene TRBV7-3 combines with J gene TRBJ2-2; 7 nucleotides match TRBD1. In DNA, the CDR3 is TGTGCCAGCAGCTTTAGGCCGACAGGGAATGGCGGGGAGCTGTTTTTT. It specifies CASSFRPTGNGGELFF.